This TCR beta chain was obtained from a study of human T cells and chemical hapten exposure. Study-wide points: The study found expanded TCRs formed significantly more large CDR3 similarity clusters than controls.

Time point denoted: patch test 1, 2 weeks after DPC sensitization. This sample's treatment: therapeutic diphenylcyclopropenone sensitization with weekly scalp DPC. Before extraction, the whole blood was not fractionated, and total RNA was taken from it. There are a few counts of this clonotype. The target antigen is unknown. Authors' analysis steps: Across samples, TCR counts had a median of about 93,000 and ranged from about 20,000 to 750,000. A single record per CDR3 protein comes from TCRdb applying MiXCR to the RACE reads. TCRdb's processing, not the authors', yielded these V and J calls. The table has 180,000 or so distinct CDR3 sequences, under 25% seen once; the top ten hold under 8.5%. The CDR3 consists of 17 residues. Trimming took 10 bases from V and 7 from J, leaving 31 bases between them. In germline, CDR1 is MRHNA, CDR2 SNTAGT.

J is TRBJ1-2 and V is TRBV6-4; tentative D call: TRBD1 (6 bases). Material: whole blood, obtained in connection with sensitization to the hapten diphenylcyclopropenone (DPC). The sequence was obtained from a woman aged 45-59 years with alopecia areata. Some clones in this sample may be carry-over from other donors' samples. Here the CDR3 reads CATPWDQGPLKIGGYTF. As DNA, the CDR3 is TGTGCCACTCCGTGGGATCAGGGGCCTTTAAAAATCGGTGGCTACACCTTC.